This T cell receptor (beta chain) was recorded in a study of GPR56 and killer-like receptors on CD4 memory cells (dated by TCRdb to between 2018 and 2021). In terms of the full investigation: The study proposed that the stepwise gain of KLRB1, KLRG1, GPR56 and finally KLRF1 marks human CD4+ memory T-cell differentiation and cytokine production potential. Healthy blood donors in the study were described as age-matched to the liver disease patients, whose median age was approximately 68 years.

The CDR3 spans 16 residues, from the cysteine through the phenylalanine. The entry carries no DNA sequence. For CDR1 and CDR2, the germline V gene (reference sequence) lists DFQATT and SNEGSKA. Sequencing instrument: Illumina HiSeq 2500. Sequencing libraries were built by amplifying the recombined TCRbeta locus with a previously published PCR protocol. Processing in the source paper ran as follows. Reads whose average quality score was below 30 were removed, and the reads that remained were processed with IMSEQ. Clonotypes were defined by Vbeta gene, Jbeta gene and CDR3 amino acid sequence. Repertoire overlap between populations was quantified with the Morisita-Horn index computed on the top 100 expanded clones. Renyi diversity profiles calculated on the top 100 expanded clones were used to evaluate clonal diversity. After the reads were reprocessed by TCRdb, one entry was made per CDR3 protein sequence, with no DNA. The V and J calls, along with clone size, are taken from TCRdb and not from the paper's own processing. The record for this sample contains approximately 3,000 distinct CDR3 sequences. The ten largest clones take up roughly 3.4% of the sample.

Note on this clonotype: The antigen it binds to is not known.

Study-level results and caveats: Clones dominating late populations 4 and 5 were also found in early populations 1 and 2, which the authors took as evidence for linear differentiation. Rather than full repertoires, only the 100 most expanded clones per population were included in the diversity and similarity analyses. Overlap of TCR repertoires was especially pronounced between late populations 4 and 5, and partly extended to population 3. Low clonal frequency was observed in the marker-negative population, and a progressive increase in clonal frequency, with a corresponding decrease in TCRbeta diversity, was observed along the proposed pathway.

Prior to TCRbeta sequencing, five KLR/GPR56-defined CD4+ populations were enriched by fluorescence-activated cell sorting. To test a linear memory differentiation pathway, the researchers sequenced TCRbeta repertoires from five CD4+ T-cell subsets that were defined by expression of KLRB1, KLRG1, GPR56 and KLRF1. TCR-sequenced cells came from peripheral blood of healthy control individuals, reported as five donors in the TCRbeta analysis figure. Heparinized peripheral blood was collected, and every sample was processed within one hour of retrieval. Blood was diluted 1:2 in PBS, and peripheral blood mononuclear cells were then isolated from the diluted blood at room temperature by Biocoll density gradient centrifugation. Before flow sorting, freshly isolated PBMCs underwent magnetic sorting with anti-CD4 MicroBeads to enrich CD4+ T cells. A BD FACSAria II was used to sort CD4+ T cells, enriched from the PBMCs of healthy donors, according to marker expression. For surface staining, the researchers used Miltenyi Biotec antibodies: anti-KLRB1 clone 191B8, anti-KLRF1 clone 4A4.D10 and anti-KLRG1 clone REA261.

The chain links TRBV20-1 with TRBJ2-3; with no DNA, the TCRdb D assignment of TRBD2 cannot be verified. Sequences were obtained from memory CD4+ T cells from blood. The receptor comes from a human donor in good health. CDR3 sequence: CSASGTSGLGTDTQYF.